This entry lists 10 T cell receptor beta chains sequenced from one sample in a study of blood T cell repertoires in COVID-19. Profiled with immunoSEQ multiplex PCR; TCRdb holds only in-frame clones, not every one. The sample records some 460,000 clones, 87% being singletons. Material for sequencing was PBMCs or T cells enriched from blood (not recorded which). The receptors derive from a woman under 30 who had recovered from COVID-19.

The chain recombines TRBV2 with TRBJ2-3, with 7 bases fitting TRBD2. CDR3 size: 15 residues. After removal of 5 bases from V and 6 bases from J, the junction contained 11 bases not matched to a gene. The germline V gene encodes CDR1 SNHLY and CDR2 FYNNEI. In DNA, the CDR3 is TGTGCCAGCAGTTTCTATAGCGGGCCAGGCGATACGCAGTATTTT. As protein: CASSFYSGPGDTQYF.

The chain couples TRBV5-1 to TRBJ2-3, with D possibly matching TRBD1 (5 bases). This CDR3 spans 12 amino acids. Deletions cut 4 bases from V and 4 bases from J, with 7 bases between. Germline V gene lookup returns CDR1 SGHRS and CDR2 YFSETQ. CDR3 region: CASSRGADTQYF. The CDR3 bases are TGCGCCAGCAGCAGGGGCGCAGATACGCAGTATTTT. The full variable domain, rest sourced from reference TRBV5-1 and TRBJ2-3, is KAGVTQTPRYLIKTRGQQVTLSCSPISGHRSVSWYQQTPGQGLQFLFEYFSETQRNKGNFPGRFSGRQFSNSRSEMNVSTLELGDSALYLCASSRGADTQYFGPGTRLTVL.

This chain uses TRBV6-1 with TRBJ1-6; 7 positions match TRBD1. The CDR3 spans 16 residues. Unmatched junction bases numbered 9, after V lost 1 base and J lost 9 bases. Looked up from germline, CDR1 is MNHNS and CDR2 is SASEGT. The CDR3 DNA reads TGTGCCAGCAGTGAAGTGGGTGGGGCAGGGGGTTCACCCCTCCACTTT. It is translated as CASSEVGGAGGSPLHF.

The chain has TRBV5-4 and TRBJ2-2; 7 bases align to TRBD2. CDR1 and CDR2 from the germline V gene are SGHNT and YYREEE (reference sequence). V trimming: 7 bases; J trimming: 0 bases; junction bases outside the gene matches: 15. The CDR3 is 18 amino acids. CDR3 protein: CASYPGGEAPSNTGELFF. The CDR3 region has the DNA TGTGCCAGCTACCCTGGGGGGGAGGCCCCCTCGAACACCGGGGAGCTGTTTTTT.

The rearrangement uses TRBV7-2 and TRBJ2-1; 9 bases are a match to TRBD2. The CDR3 is 16 residues long. V dropped 8 bases and J dropped 3; count of bases not matched to a gene: 11. In germline, CDR1 is SGHTA, CDR2 FQGNSA. The CDR3 reads CASLASAGGFYNEQFF. The CDR3 DNA reads TGTGCCAGCTTGGCCTCAGCGGGGGGTTTCTACAATGAGCAGTTCTTC.

V usage is TRBV7-6 and J usage is TRBJ1-1; the match to TRBD1 covers 10 bases. CDR3 length: 14 amino acids. Germline values: CDR1 SGHVS, CDR2 FNYEAQ. J lost 4 bases, V lost 4 bases, and 3 bases had no gene match. CDR3 DNA sequence: TGTGCCAGCAGCTGGGGGACAGGGGTCACTGAAGCTTTCTTT. It translates to CASSWGTGVTEAFF.

CDR3: CASSPFGSPLHF. The DNA for the CDR3 is TGTGCCAGCAGCCCCTTCGGGTCACCCCTCCACTTT. This chain uses TRBV7-9 with TRBJ1-6; D call uncertain. Looked up from germline, CDR1 is SEHNR and CDR2 is FQNEAQ (reference sequence). CDR3 size: 12 residues. V was shortened by 5 bases and J by 10 bases, with 9 bases between the two germline ends.

The chain carries TRBV12-3 or TRBV12-4 and TRBJ2-3; D is undetermined. CDR3 size: 11 residues. V lost 2 bases, J lost 7 bases, and 4 bases lay in between. CDR3 nucleotides: TGTGCCAGCAGTTTATTAAATACGCAGTATTTT. This codes for CASSLLNTQYF.

This chain links TRBV12-3 or TRBV12-4 with TRBJ2-1, with a weak D call TRBD2 (5 bases). This CDR3 spans 13 amino acids. V lost 6 bases and J 2 bases, leaving 8 bases between the germline ends. CDR3 loop: CASSSGAYNEQFF. As DNA, the CDR3 is TGTGCCAGCAGCTCCGGGGCCTACAATGAGCAGTTCTTC.

This clone was seen just once. This chain connects TRBV6-5 to TRBJ1-6, with D perhaps matching TRBD1 (5 bases). The V end was cut by 4 bases, the J end by 5 bases, with 6 bases between. The germline V gene has CDR1 MNHEY and CDR2 SVGAGI. This CDR3 has 13 residues. The CDR3 nucleotides are TGTGCCAGCAGTTGGGGGGATAATTCACCCCTCCACTTT. This encodes CASSWGDNSPLHF.